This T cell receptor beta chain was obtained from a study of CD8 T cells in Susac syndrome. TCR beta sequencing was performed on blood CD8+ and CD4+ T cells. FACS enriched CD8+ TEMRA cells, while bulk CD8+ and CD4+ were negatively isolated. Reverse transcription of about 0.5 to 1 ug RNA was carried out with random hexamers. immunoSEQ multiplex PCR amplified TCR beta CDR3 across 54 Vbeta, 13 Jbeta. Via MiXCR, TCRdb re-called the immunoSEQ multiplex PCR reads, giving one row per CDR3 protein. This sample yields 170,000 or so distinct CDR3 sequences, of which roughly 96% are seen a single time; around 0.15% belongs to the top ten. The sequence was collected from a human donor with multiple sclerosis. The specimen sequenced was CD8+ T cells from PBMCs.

The CDR3: CASSASTGQISYEQYF. Written as DNA, the CDR3 is TGTGCCAGCAGTGCATCAACCGGACAGATCTCCTACGAGCAGTACTTC. V usage is TRBV27 and J usage is TRBJ2-7, with D perhaps matching TRBD1 (6 bases). The V end lost 5 bases, the J end lost 0 bases, and 17 bases lay between the germline ends. CDR3 size: 16 residues. CDR1 and CDR2 (germline): MNHEY, SMNVEV (reference sequence).